Listed below are T cell receptor beta chains from one sample, sequenced in a study of blood T cell repertoires in COVID-19. Here immunoSEQ multiplex PCR was the method, and the copy in TCRdb shows in-frame clones only, minus some. The data contain roughly 140,000 clones, 85% to 90% of them singletons. Sample: peripheral blood. These receptors all stem from a woman aged 40 to 49 with acute or convalescent COVID-19. CDR3s include the opening cysteine and the closing phenylalanine or tryptophan. A D gene is named only where the DNA matches it firmly. Not all rows give a size; the values are once, few, many and, for expanded clones, a class.

>13|TRBD1|TRBV6-5|TRBJ2-1|NA
CASSTGDYNEQFF
TGTGCCAGCAGTACAGGGGACTACAATGAGCAGTTCTTC
>15|TRBD1|TRBV7-3|TRBJ2-2|NA
CASSLIGGLTGELFF
TGTGCCAGCAGCTTAATAGGGGGCCTCACCGGGGAGCTGTTTTTT
>16|NA|TRBV5-5|TRBJ1-4|NA
CASSLAPQGGNEKLFF
TGTGCCAGCAGCTTGGCGCCCCAGGGCGGTAATGAAAAACTGTTTTTT
>15|NA|TRBV9|TRBJ2-1|NA
CASSVGRGSYNEQFF
TGTGCCAGCAGCGTAGGGCGGGGCTCCTACAATGAGCAGTTCTTC
>15|TRBD2|TRBV9|TRBJ2-1|NA
CASSGSGRARNEQFF
TGTGCCAGCAGCGGGAGCGGGAGGGCCAGGAATGAGCAGTTCTTC
>12|TRBD1|TRBV2|TRBJ1-1|NA
CASSRDRGEAFF
TGTGCCAGCAGTAGGGACAGGGGCGAAGCTTTCTTT
>21|NA|TRBV18|TRBJ1-5|NA
CASSPPEGERIRGLSNQPQHF
TGTGCCAGCTCACCACCGGAAGGGGAACGGATACGGGGACTCAGCAATCAGCCCCAGCATTTT
>16|TRBD1|TRBV3-1/TRBV3-2|TRBJ1-6|NA
CASRGSVNRGNSPLHF
TGTGCCAGCAGAGGAAGCGTAAACAGGGGGAATTCACCCCTCCACTTT
>16|NA|TRBV10-1|TRBJ1-5|NA
CASSDRSYSPNQPQHF
TGCGCCAGCAGTGACAGGTCCTACTCCCCCAATCAGCCCCAGCATTTT
>16|TRBD1|TRBV5-5|TRBJ1-1|few
CASSQGQGVMNTEAFF
TGTGCCAGCAGCCAGGGACAGGGAGTTATGAACACTGAAGCTTTCTTT
>16|TRBD2|TRBV4-2|TRBJ2-3|NA
CASSQVAGADTDTQYF
TGTGCCAGCAGCCAAGTAGCGGGGGCGGACACAGATACGCAGTATTTT
>14|TRBD2|TRBV24-1|TRBJ2-1|NA
CATSDSGTSEEQFF
TGTGCCACCAGTGATTCCGGGACTAGCGAAGAGCAGTTCTTC
>13|NA|TRBV5-6|TRBJ2-3|NA
CASSLGGPDTQYF
TGTGCCAGCAGCTTGGGTGGGCCAGATACGCAGTATTTT
>15|TRBD1|TRBV7-2|TRBJ2-1|NA
CASSLQGAEYNEQFF
TGTGCCAGCAGCCTACAGGGGGCTGAGTACAATGAGCAGTTCTTC
>14|NA|TRBV3-1/TRBV3-2|TRBJ1-1|NA
CASSYTRGNTEAFF
TGTGCCAGCAGCTATACCCGGGGGAACACTGAAGCTTTCTTT
>18|TRBD1|TRBV11-2|TRBJ1-6|NA
CASSTRKTGNTYNSPLHF
TGTGCCAGCAGCACCAGGAAGACAGGGAACACCTATAATTCACCCCTCCACTTT